These T cell receptor beta chains were read from a single sample in a study of low-dose radiotherapy and immunotherapy resistance in tumors. TCRdb independently ran MiXCR on the reads; one entry per CDR3 protein. The sample lists some 88,000 distinct CDR3 sequences; more than 7.5% were seen once. The sequenced sample was PBMCs, obtained before treatment. These receptor sequences come from a male donor with prostate cancer. CDR3s include the opening cysteine and the closing phenylalanine or tryptophan. Each record gives: clone size, J gene, D gene, V gene, CDR3 protein, CDR3 DNA. The D gene is left open where the match is weak. The listing skips clone size in some rows; elsewhere it reads once, few, many or a size class.

many TRBJ2-7 . TRBV7-3 CASSPGAGDYEQYF TGTGCCAGCAGCCCCGGAGCGGGCGACTACGAGCAGTACTTC
once TRBJ2-3 . TRBV21-1 CASSKGQGEADTQYF TGTGCCAGCAGCAAAGGTCAGGGGGAGGCAGATACGCAGTATTTT
many TRBJ2-4 . TRBV11-2 CASSPNSLTVPGNIQYF TGTGCCAGCAGCCCAAACTCTTTGACAGTCCCTGGAAACATTCAGTACTTC
many TRBJ1-5 TRBD1 TRBV7-6 CASSLESPGTASNQPQHF TGTGCCAGCAGCTTAGAGTCCCCCGGGACAGCTAGCAATCAGCCCCAGCATTTT
many TRBJ1-1 . TRBV7-9 CASSLRALGNTEAFF TGTGCCAGCAGCCTAAGGGCCCTGGGGAACACTGAAGCTTTCTTT
. TRBJ2-7 . TRBV20-1 CSARDTRTYEQYF TGCAGTGCTAGGGACACCCGTACCTACGAGCAGTACTTC
many TRBJ2-1 . TRBV28 CASRSEIYNEQFF TGTGCCAGCAGGAGCGAGATCTACAATGAGCAGTTCTTC
many TRBJ2-1 TRBD2 TRBV20-1 CSARGGLAGADNEQFF TGCAGTGCTAGAGGGGGGCTAGCGGGAGCCGACAATGAGCAGTTCTTC
many TRBJ2-3 . TRBV19 CASSAGTPSTDTQYF TGTGCCAGTAGTGCCGGGACACCTAGCACAGATACGCAGTATTTT
many TRBJ2-7 . TRBV29-1 CSVEDWGYGEQYF TGCAGCGTTGAAGATTGGGGATATGGCGAGCAGTACTTC
many TRBJ2-5 TRBD2 TRBV12-3/TRBV12-4 CASSLALEGGETQYF TGTGCCAGCAGTTTAGCGCTGGAGGGAGGGGAGACCCAGTACTTC
medium-sized TRBJ1-2 . TRBV12-3/TRBV12-4 CASSLGNYGYTF TGTGCCAGCAGTTTAGGGAACTATGGCTACACCTTC
many TRBJ2-5 . TRBV7-2 CASSRNTKQETQYF TGTGCCAGCAGCCGCAACACGAAACAAGAGACCCAGTACTTC
many TRBJ2-5 TRBD2 TRBV7-2 CASSLNLAGTQETQYF TGTGCCAGCAGCTTAAACCTAGCGGGAACCCAAGAGACCCAGTACTTC
many TRBJ2-1 TRBD2 TRBV10-3 CAISARLAAYNEQFF TGTGCCATCAGCGCTAGACTAGCGGCCTACAATGAGCAGTTCTTC
many TRBJ2-7 . TRBV14 CASSPFDGTYEQYF TGTGCCAGCAGCCCCTTTGACGGAACCTACGAGCAGTACTTC
many TRBJ2-5 . TRBV7-2 CASSLTSGYQETQYF TGTGCCAGCAGCTTAACCTCAGGGTACCAAGAGACCCAGTACTTC
many TRBJ2-7 . TRBV29-1 CSVEPRTGEQYF TGCAGCGTTGAGCCCAGGACGGGCGAGCAGTACTTC
many TRBJ2-3 . TRBV18 CATQRGYTDTQYF TGTGCCACCCAACGGGGGTACACAGATACGCAGTATTTT
few TRBJ2-1 . TRBV6-5 CASKRGSYNEQFF TGTGCCAGCAAAAGGGGGTCCTACAATGAGCAGTTCTTC
many TRBJ2-3 . TRBV21-1 CASSKASTPRMADTQYF TGTGCCAGCAGCAAAGCCTCGACCCCTAGAATGGCAGATACGCAGTATTTT
many TRBJ2-4 TRBD1 TRBV28 CASSPDRGPFYIQYF TGTGCCAGCAGTCCGGACAGGGGGCCGTTTTACATTCAGTACTTC
many TRBJ2-7 . TRBV5-1 CASSLDGIYEQYF TGCGCCAGCAGCTTGGACGGAATCTACGAGCAGTACTTC
many TRBJ2-3 . TRBV19 CASSSPGGTDTQYF TGTGCCAGCAGCTCCCCGGGAGGCACAGATACGCAGTATTTT
many TRBJ1-2 . TRBV20-1 CSARVVDSYTF TGCAGTGCTAGAGTCGTCGACAGCTACACCTTC
many TRBJ2-3 . TRBV3-1 CASGGDPDTQYF TGTGCCAGCGGAGGGGATCCAGATACGCAGTATTTT
many TRBJ2-7 TRBD2 TRBV19 CASSLVGGAHEQYF TGTGCCAGTAGTCTCGTCGGGGGGGCCCACGAGCAGTACTTC
once TRBJ1-1 . TRBV9 CASSVVSQTEAFF TGTGCCAGCAGCGTAGTTTCCCAGACTGAAGCTTTCTTT
many TRBJ1-5 . TRBV6-2/TRBV6-3 CASGGTTSNQPQHF TGTGCCAGCGGAGGGACAACTAGCAATCAGCCCCAGCATTTT
many TRBJ1-5 . TRBV6-2/TRBV6-3 CASSRNTYQPQHF TGTGCCAGCAGTCGCAATACTTATCAGCCCCAGCATTTT
many TRBJ1-1 . TRBV11-3 CASSREGNTEAFF TGTGCCAGCAGCCGGGAGGGTAACACTGAAGCTTTCTTT
many TRBJ1-3 . TRBV3-1 CASSPGTAGNTIYF TGTGCCAGCAGCCCAGGGACGGCCGGAAACACCATATATTTT
many TRBJ2-4 TRBD2 TRBV28 CASSLIAGENIQYF TGTGCCAGCAGTTTAATAGCGGGGGAGAACATTCAGTACTTC
many TRBJ2-1 TRBD1 TRBV19 CASSRGGTGFNEQFF TGTGCCAGTAGTAGGGGGGGGACAGGGTTCAATGAGCAGTTCTTC
many TRBJ1-1 . TRBV20-1 CSAGAGQINTEAFF TGCAGTGCTGGAGCGGGACAAATCAACACTGAAGCTTTCTTT